What follows are 10 T cell receptor beta chains derived from one specimen sequenced in a study of blood T cell repertoires in COVID-19. Libraries were prepared by immunoSEQ multiplex PCR; TCRdb keeps only in-frame clonotypes and omits some of them. Of about 190,000 clones in the sample, around nine tenths were seen once. Sequences were obtained from peripheral blood. The receptor source for this set is a man younger than 40 with acute or convalescent COVID-19.

V gene TRBV4-1 combines with J gene TRBJ1-6; D is possibly TRBD1 (6 bases). V was shortened by 7 bases and J by 7 bases, with 17 bases between the two germline ends. This CDR3 has 15 amino acids. CDR1 is MGHRA and CDR2 is YSYEKL in the germline V gene. CDR3 loop: CASTRQAADNSPLHF. The CDR3, as DNA: TGCGCCAGCACTAGACAGGCCGCGGACAATTCACCCCTCCACTTT.

V and J are TRBV11-2 and TRBJ2-2; possible D gene TRBD1, 5 bases. CDR3 length equals 16 residues. CDR1 SGHAT and CDR2 FQNNGV come from the germline V gene. Trimming pared 1 base from V and 6 bases from J, leaving 15 bases between. The CDR3 nucleotides are TGTGCCAGCAGCTTAGTTTGGCAGGGTGGCGCCGGGGAGCTGTTTTTT. Translated: CASSLVWQGGAGELFF.

This chain links TRBV2 with TRBJ1-3; weak D call: TRBD1 (6 bases). This CDR3 spans 15 amino acids. The V gene lost 6 bases and the J gene lost 0 bases, with 12 bases spanning the gap. Germline V gene sequence: CDR1 SNHLY, CDR2 FYNNEI. CDR3 coding DNA: TGTGCCAGCAGGCCAGGGGCCCCCTCTGGAAACACCATATATTTT. Translated, it gives CASRPGAPSGNTIYF.

The V call is TRBV14, the J call TRBJ2-1, with 7 bases identical to TRBD2. CDR1 and CDR2 (germline): SGHDN, FVKESK. The CDR3 length is 12 residues. V gave up 1 base and J gave up 15 bases; unmatched junction bases: 6. The CDR3 sequence: CASSQGRRERFF. DNA of the CDR3: TGTGCCAGCAGCCAAGGACGGCGGGAGAGGTTCTTC.

V is TRBV19 and J is TRBJ2-1; TRBD2 matches 11 bases. CDR3 length: 18 amino acids. Germline values: CDR1 LNHDA, CDR2 SQIVND (reference sequence). After removal of 4 bases from V and 2 bases from J, the junction contained 10 bases not matched to a gene. The CDR3 DNA reads TGTGCCAGTAGTAACCCGGGACTAGCGGTTGGAGCCTACAATGAGCAGTTCTTC. It encodes CASSNPGLAVGAYNEQFF.

The DNA for the CDR3 is TGCGCCAGCAGAGCGACAGGGGGGATTCAGTACTTC. Translation gives CASRATGGIQYF. This chain links TRBV4-1 with TRBJ2-4, with 9 bases fitting TRBD1. The length of the CDR3 is 12 residues. J gave up 10 bases and V 6 bases, and 4 bases lay outside the gene matches. Germline-derived CDR1 and CDR2 are MGHRA and YSYEKL.

This clone came up a few times. The chain uses TRBV5-1 and TRBJ2-1; the match to TRBD2 covers 10 bases. Germline-derived CDR1 and CDR2 are SGHRS and YFSETQ. V gave up 4 bases and J gave up 7 bases; unmatched junction bases: 8. CDR3 size: 15 residues. This CDR3 reads CASSHSGREGNEQFF. DNA for the CDR3: TGCGCCAGCAGCCACAGCGGGAGGGAGGGAAATGAGCAGTTCTTC.

This chain joins TRBV5-4 and TRBJ2-7; 7 bases are a match to TRBD1. The CDR3 consists of 14 residues. Germline CDR1 SGHNT, CDR2 YYREEE (reference sequence). The V segment lost 4 bases and the J segment 0 bases; nucleotides outside the gene matches: 4. The CDR3 sequence is CASSGRTGSYEQYF. The DNA for the CDR3 is TGTGCCAGCAGCGGACGGACAGGCTCCTACGAGCAGTACTTC.

The rearrangement uses TRBV9 and TRBJ2-1; D not certain. Trimming shortened V by 0 bases and J by 8 bases, and 12 bases separated the two germline ends. The CDR3 runs 14 residues. Germline-derived CDR1 and CDR2 are SGDLS and YYNGEE. CDR3 in amino acids: CASSVEFRSDEQFF. Here the CDR3 DNA reads TGTGCCAGCAGCGTAGAATTTAGAAGTGATGAGCAGTTCTTC.

The rearrangement uses TRBV6-6 and TRBJ1-6, with a possible D match to TRBD1 (5 bases). The CDR3 covers 16 residues. CDR1 is MNHNY and CDR2 is SVGAGI in the germline V gene (reference sequence). V was pared by 0 bases and J by 5 bases, with 11 bases between. The DNA of the CDR3 is TGTGCCAGCAGTTACTCGAAGGCAGGGAATAATTCACCCCTCCACTTT. Translated: CASSYSKAGNNSPLHF.